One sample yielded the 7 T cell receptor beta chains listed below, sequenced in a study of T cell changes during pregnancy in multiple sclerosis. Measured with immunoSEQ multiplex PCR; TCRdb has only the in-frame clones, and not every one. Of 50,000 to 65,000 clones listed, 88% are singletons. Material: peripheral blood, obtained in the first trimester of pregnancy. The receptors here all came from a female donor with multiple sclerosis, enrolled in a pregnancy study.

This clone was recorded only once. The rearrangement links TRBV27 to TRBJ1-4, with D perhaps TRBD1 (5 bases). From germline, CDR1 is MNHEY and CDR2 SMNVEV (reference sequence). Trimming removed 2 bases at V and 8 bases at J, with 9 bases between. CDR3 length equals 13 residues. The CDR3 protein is CASSLAQGEKLFF. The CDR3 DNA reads TGTGCCAGCAGTTTAGCTCAGGGAGAAAAACTGTTTTTT.

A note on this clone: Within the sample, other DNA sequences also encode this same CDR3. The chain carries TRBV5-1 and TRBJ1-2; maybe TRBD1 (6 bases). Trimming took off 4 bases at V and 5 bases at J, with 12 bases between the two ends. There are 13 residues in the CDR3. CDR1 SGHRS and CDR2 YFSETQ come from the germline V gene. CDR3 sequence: CASSPDQGYGYTF. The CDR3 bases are TGCGCCAGCAGCCCCGATCAGGGGTATGGCTACACCTTC.

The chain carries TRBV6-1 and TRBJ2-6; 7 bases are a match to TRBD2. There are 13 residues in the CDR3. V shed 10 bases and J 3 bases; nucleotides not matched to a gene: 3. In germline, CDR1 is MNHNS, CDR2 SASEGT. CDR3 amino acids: CANGGGGANVLTF. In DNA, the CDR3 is TGTGCCAACGGCGGGGGTGGGGCCAACGTCCTGACTTTC.

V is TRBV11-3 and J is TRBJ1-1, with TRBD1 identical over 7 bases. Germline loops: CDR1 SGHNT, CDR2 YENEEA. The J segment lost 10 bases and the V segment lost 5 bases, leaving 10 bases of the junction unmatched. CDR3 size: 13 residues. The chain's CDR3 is CASSLDPTGRAFF. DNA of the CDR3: TGTGCCAGCAGCCTGGACCCGACAGGGAGAGCTTTCTTT. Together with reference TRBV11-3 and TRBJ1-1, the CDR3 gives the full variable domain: EAGVVQSPRYKIIEKKQPVAFWCNPISGHNTLYWYLQNLGQGPELLIRYENEEAVDDSQLPKDRFSAERLKGVDSTLKIQPAELGDSAVYLCASSLDPTGRAFFGQGTRLTVV.

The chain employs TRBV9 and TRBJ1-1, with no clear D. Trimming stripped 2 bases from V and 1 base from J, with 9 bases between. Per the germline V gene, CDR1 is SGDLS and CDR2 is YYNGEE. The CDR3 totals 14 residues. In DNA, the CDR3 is TGTGCCAGCAGCGTGCGCCGTGAGAACACTGAAGCTTTCTTT. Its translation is CASSVRRENTEAFF. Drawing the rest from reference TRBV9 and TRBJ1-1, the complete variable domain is DSGVTQTPKHLITATGQRVTLRCSPRSGDLSVYWYQQSLDQGLQFLIQYYNGEERAKGNILERFSAQQFPDLHSELNLSSLELGDSALYFCASSVRRENTEAFFGQGTRLTVV.

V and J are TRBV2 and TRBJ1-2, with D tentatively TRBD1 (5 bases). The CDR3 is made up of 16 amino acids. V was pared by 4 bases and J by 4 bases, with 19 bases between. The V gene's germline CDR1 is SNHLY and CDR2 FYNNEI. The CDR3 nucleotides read TGTGCCAGCAGTGCCAGCGGGGGAATTCGTGCCTATGGCTACACCTTC. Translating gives CASSASGGIRAYGYTF. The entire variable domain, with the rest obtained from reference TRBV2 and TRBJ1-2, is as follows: EPEVTQTPSHQVTQMGQEVILRCVPISNHLYFYWYRQILGQKVEFLVSFYNNEISEKSEIFDDQFSVERPDGSNFTLKIRSTKLEDSAMYFCASSASGGIRAYGYTFGSGTRLTVV.

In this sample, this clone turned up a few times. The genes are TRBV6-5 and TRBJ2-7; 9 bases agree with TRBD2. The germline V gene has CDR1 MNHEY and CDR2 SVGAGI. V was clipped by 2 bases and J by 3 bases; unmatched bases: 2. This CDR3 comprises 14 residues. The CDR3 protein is CASSYGSGSYEQYF. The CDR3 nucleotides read TGTGCCAGCAGTTACGGTAGCGGGAGCTACGAGCAGTACTTC.